This T cell receptor beta chain was identified during a study of T cells in localized non-small cell lung cancer. This CDR3 spans 12 amino acids. CDR1 and CDR2 from the germline V gene are SNHLY and FYNNEI. V lost 8 bases and J lost 5, with 10 bases in between. The assay was immunoSEQ multiplex PCR, and TCRdb's table has in-frame clones only and misses some. The sample has under 40,000 clones, 65% to 90% seen once; the top ten hold around 3.8%. This receptor was obtained from a male donor aged 60 or older with stage III lung adenocarcinoma. The sample consisted of peripheral blood, taken before any cancer treatment. The chain couples TRBV2 to TRBJ2-1; a weak D match, TRBD1 (6 bases). The CDR3 DNA sequence: TGTGCCAGCCCCGGACAGAACAATGAGCAGTTCTTC. Translating gives CASPGQNNEQFF.